This T cell receptor (beta chain) was captured in a study of CD4 T cells in relation to SARS-CoV-2 and coronaviruses. Some clones are missing from TCRdb's copy, which holds only in-frame ones; the method was immunoSEQ multiplex PCR. The sample has tens of thousands of clones; less than 95% are singletons. Germline values: CDR1 SGHRS, CDR2 YFSETQ. The CDR3 extends over 15 amino acids. The germline V and J ends were trimmed by 6 bases and 8 bases, with 21 bases remaining between them. Unexposed donor CD4+ T cells date from about 2011-2018, before the COVID-19 pandemic. This clonotype originated in a human donor in good health. The material sequenced was naive CD4+ T cells from PBMCs. The sample's subset: naive CD4+ T cells isolated by negative enrichment. This chain links TRBV5-1 with TRBJ2-1, with D perhaps TRBD2 (5 bases). Written as DNA, the CDR3 is TGCGCCAGCAATTCTCCAGAGGAGGCGTATTATGAGCAGTTCTTC. Protein: CASNSPEEAYYEQFF.